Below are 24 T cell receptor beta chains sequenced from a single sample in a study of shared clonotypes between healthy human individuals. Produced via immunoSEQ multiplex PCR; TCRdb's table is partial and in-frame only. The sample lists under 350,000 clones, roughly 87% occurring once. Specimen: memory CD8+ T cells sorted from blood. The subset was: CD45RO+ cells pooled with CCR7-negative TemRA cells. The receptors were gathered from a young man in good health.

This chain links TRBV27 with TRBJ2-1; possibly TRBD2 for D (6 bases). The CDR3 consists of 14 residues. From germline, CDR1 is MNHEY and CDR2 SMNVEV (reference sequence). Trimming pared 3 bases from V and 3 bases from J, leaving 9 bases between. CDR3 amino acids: CASSLGGVYNEQFF. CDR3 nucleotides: TGTGCCAGCAGTTTGGGGGGAGTCTACAATGAGCAGTTCTTC.

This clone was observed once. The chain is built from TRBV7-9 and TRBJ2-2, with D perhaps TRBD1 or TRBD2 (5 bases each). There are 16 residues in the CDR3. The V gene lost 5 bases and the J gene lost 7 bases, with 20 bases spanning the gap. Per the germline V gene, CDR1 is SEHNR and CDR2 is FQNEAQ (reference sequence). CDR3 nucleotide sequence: TGTGCCAGCAGCCTGACGGAGTGGGGGTCGGGCGGGGAGCTGTTTTTT. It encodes CASSLTEWGSGGELFF.

The CDR3 sequence is CASSEAGKTYGYTF. Here the CDR3 DNA reads TGTGCCAGCAGCGAGGCTGGAAAGACCTATGGCTACACCTTC. The V call is TRBV11-1, the J call TRBJ1-2, with D unresolved. This CDR3 spans 14 amino acids. Trimming took off 5 bases at V and 4 bases at J, with 14 bases between the two ends. In germline, CDR1 is SGHAT, CDR2 FQDESV (reference sequence).

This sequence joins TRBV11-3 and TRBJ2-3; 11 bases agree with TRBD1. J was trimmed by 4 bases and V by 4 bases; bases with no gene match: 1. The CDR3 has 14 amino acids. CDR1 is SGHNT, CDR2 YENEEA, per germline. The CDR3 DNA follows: TGTGCCAGCAGCTCGGGACAGGGGGCAGATACGCAGTATTTT. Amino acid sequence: CASSSGQGADTQYF. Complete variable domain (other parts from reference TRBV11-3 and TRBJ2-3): EAGVVQSPRYKIIEKKQPVAFWCNPISGHNTLYWYLQNLGQGPELLIRYENEEAVDDSQLPKDRFSAERLKGVDSTLKIQPAELGDSAVYLCASSSGQGADTQYFGPGTRLTVL.

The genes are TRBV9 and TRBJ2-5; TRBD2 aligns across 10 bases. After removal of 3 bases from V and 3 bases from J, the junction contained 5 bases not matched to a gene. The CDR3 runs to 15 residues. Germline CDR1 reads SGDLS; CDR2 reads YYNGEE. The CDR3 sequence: CASSASGTSEETQYF. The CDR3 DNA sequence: TGTGCCAGCAGCGCCTCCGGGACTAGCGAAGAGACCCAGTACTTC.

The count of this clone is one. The CDR3, as DNA: TGTGCCAGCAGCTTACTCAAGGGCTCCTATAATTCACCCCTCCACTTT. This translates into CASSLLKGSYNSPLHF. This sequence joins TRBV7-9 and TRBJ1-6; D unresolved. V lost 2 bases to trimming and J lost 0 bases, with 8 bases between them. CDR3 length: 16 amino acids. Germline CDR1 is SEHNR and CDR2 is FQNEAQ (reference sequence).

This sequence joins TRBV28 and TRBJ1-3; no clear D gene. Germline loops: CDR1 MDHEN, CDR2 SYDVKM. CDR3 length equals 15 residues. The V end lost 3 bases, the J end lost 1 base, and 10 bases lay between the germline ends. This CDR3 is CASSLGLHSGNTIYF. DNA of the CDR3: TGTGCCAGCAGTTTGGGGTTACATTCTGGAAACACCATATATTTT.

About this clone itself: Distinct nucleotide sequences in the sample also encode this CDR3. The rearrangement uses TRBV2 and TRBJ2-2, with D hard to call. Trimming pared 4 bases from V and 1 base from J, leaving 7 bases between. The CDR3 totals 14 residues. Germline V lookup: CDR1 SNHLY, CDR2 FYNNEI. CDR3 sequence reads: CASSVGWNTGELFF. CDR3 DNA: TGTGCCAGCAGTGTGGGTTGGAACACCGGGGAGCTGTTTTTT.

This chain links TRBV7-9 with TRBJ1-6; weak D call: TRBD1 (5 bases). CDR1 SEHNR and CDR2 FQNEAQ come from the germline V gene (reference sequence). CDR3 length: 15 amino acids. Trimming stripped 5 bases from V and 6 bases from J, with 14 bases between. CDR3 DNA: TGTGCCAGCAGCGGTACAGGTCCCTTTAATTCACCCCTCCACTTT. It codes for CASSGTGPFNSPLHF.

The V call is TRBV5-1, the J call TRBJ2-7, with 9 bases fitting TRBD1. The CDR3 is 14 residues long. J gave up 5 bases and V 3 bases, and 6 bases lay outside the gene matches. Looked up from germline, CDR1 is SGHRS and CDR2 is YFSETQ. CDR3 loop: CASSYRDRVHEQYF. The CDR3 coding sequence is TGCGCCAGCAGCTACCGGGACAGGGTTCACGAGCAGTACTTC.

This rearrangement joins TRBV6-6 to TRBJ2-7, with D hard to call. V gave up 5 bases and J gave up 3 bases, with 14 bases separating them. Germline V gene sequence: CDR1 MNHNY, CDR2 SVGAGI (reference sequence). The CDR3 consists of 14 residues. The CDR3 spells CASSPGLSNYEQYF. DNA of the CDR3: TGTGCCAGCAGTCCGGGCCTGAGTAACTACGAGCAGTACTTC.

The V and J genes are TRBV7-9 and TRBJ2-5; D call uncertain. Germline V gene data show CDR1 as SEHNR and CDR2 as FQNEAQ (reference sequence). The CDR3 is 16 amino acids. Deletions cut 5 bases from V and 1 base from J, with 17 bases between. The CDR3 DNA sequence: TGTGCCAGCAGCATGAGGAACCGAATAATCCAAGAGACCCAGTACTTC. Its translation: CASSMRNRIIQETQYF.

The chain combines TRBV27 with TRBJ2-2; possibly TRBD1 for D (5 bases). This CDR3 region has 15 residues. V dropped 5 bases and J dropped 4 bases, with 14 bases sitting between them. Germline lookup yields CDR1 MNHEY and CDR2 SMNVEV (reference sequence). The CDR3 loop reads CASSLGVLGTGELFF. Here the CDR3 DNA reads TGTGCCAGCAGTCTAGGGGTCCTGGGCACCGGGGAGCTGTTTTTT.

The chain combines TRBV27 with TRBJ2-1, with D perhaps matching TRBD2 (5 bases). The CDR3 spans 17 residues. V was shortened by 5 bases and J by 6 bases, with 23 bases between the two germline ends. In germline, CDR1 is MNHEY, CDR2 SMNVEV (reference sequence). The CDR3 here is CASSRRPRADGCNEQFF. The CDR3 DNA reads TGTGCCAGCAGTCGACGCCCAAGAGCGGATGGGTGCAATGAGCAGTTCTTC.

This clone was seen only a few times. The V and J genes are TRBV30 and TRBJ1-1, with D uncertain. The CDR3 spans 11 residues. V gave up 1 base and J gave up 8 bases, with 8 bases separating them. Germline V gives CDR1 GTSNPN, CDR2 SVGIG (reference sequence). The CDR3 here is CAWSDSREAFF. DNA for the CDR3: TGTGCCTGGAGTGACTCTCGGGAAGCTTTCTTT.

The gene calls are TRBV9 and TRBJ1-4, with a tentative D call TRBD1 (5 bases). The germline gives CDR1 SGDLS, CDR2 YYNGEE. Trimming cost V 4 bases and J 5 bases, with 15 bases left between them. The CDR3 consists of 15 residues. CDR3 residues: CASSPRTRLNEKLFF. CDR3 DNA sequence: TGTGCCAGCAGCCCGCGGACACGATTAAATGAAAAACTGTTTTTT. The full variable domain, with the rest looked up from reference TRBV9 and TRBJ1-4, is DSGVTQTPKHLITATGQRVTLRCSPRSGDLSVYWYQQSLDQGLQFLIQYYNGEERAKGNILERFSAQQFPDLHSELNLSSLELGDSALYFCASSPRTRLNEKLFFGSGTQLSVL.

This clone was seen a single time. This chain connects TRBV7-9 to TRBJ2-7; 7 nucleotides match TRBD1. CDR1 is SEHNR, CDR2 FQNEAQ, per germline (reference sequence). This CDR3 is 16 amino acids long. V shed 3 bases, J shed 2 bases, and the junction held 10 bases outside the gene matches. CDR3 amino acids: CASSFTSGTAPYEQYF. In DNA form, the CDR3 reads TGTGCCAGCAGCTTTACTTCCGGGACAGCTCCCTACGAGCAGTACTTC.

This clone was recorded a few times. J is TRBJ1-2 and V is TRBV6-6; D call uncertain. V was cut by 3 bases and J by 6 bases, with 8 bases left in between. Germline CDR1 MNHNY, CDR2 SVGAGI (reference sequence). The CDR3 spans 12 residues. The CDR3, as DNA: TGTGCCAGCAGTTATGGGCCGGATGGCTACACCTTC. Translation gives CASSYGPDGYTF.

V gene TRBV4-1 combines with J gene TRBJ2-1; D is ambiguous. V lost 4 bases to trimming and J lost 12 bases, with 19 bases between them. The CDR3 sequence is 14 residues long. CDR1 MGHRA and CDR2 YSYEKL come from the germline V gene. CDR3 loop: CASSLEVGFPGQFF. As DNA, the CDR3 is TGCGCCAGCAGCCTAGAGGTCGGCTTTCCTGGGCAGTTCTTC.

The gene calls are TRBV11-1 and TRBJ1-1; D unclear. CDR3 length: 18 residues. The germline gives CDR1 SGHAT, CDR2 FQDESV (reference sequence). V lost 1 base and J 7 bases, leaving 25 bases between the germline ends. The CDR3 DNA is TGTGCCAGCAGCTTAGAGACTTTGGGCCCCTGGGTAATTAGTGAAGCTTTCTTT. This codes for CASSLETLGPWVISEAFF.

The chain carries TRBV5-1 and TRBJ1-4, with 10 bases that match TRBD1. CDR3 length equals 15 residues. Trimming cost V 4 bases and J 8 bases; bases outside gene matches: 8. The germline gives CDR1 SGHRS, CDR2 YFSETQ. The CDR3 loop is CASSGPTGGREKLFF. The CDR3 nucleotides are TGCGCCAGCAGCGGACCGACAGGGGGCCGCGAAAAACTGTTTTTT.

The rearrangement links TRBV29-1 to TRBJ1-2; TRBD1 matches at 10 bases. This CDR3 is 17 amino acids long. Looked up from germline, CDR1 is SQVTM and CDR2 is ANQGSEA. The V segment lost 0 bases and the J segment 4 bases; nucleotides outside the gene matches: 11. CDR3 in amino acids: CSVEDLGWTGGAYGYTF. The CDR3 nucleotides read TGCAGCGTTGAAGATTTAGGGTGGACAGGGGGAGCCTATGGCTACACCTTC.

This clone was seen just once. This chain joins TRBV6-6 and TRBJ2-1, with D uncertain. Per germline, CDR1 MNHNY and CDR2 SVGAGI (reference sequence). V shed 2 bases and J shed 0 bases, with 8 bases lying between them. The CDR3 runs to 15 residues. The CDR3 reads CASSYEVTSYNEQFF. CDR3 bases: TGTGCCAGCAGTTACGAAGTCACCTCCTACAATGAGCAGTTCTTC.

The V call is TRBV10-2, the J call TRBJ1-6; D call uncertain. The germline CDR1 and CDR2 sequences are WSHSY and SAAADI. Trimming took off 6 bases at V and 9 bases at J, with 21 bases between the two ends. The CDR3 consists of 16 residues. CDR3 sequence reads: CASRAFVRLPSSPLHF. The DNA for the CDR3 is TGCGCCAGCAGAGCCTTCGTCAGGTTGCCTTCTTCACCCCTCCACTTT.